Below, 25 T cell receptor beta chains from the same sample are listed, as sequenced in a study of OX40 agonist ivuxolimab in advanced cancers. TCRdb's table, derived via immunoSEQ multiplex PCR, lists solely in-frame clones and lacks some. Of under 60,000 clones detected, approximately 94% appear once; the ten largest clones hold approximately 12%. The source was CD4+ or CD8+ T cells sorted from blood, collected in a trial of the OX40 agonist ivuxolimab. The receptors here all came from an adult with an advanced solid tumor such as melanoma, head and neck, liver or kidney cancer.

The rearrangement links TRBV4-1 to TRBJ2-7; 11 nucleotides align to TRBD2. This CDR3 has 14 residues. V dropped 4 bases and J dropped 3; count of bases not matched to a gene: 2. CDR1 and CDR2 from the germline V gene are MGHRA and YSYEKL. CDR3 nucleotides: TGCGCCAGCAGCCCGACTAGCGGGGACTACGAGCAGTACTTC. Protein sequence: CASSPTSGDYEQYF.

The CDR3, as DNA: TGCAGCGTTGAAGAACAGGCGGCTGCCTACAATGAGCAGTTCTTC. Its translation: CSVEEQAAAYNEQFF. The J gene is TRBJ2-1, the V gene TRBV29-1, with D perhaps matching TRBD1 (5 bases). The germline CDR1 and CDR2 sequences are SQVTM and ANQGSEA. This CDR3 spans 15 amino acids. V was trimmed by 0 bases and J by 2 bases, leaving 11 bases between them.

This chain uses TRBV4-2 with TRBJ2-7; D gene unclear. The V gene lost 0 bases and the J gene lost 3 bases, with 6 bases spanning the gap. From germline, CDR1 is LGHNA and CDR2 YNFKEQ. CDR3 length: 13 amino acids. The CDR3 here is CASSQDRGYEQYF. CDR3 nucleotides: TGTGCCAGCAGCCAAGATCGCGGCTACGAGCAGTACTTC.

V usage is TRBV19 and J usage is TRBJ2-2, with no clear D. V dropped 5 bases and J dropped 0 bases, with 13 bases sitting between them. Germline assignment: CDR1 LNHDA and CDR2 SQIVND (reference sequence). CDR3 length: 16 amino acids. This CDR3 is CASSWVGISNTGELFF. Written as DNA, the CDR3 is TGTGCCAGTAGTTGGGTGGGGATTTCGAACACCGGGGAGCTGTTTTTT.

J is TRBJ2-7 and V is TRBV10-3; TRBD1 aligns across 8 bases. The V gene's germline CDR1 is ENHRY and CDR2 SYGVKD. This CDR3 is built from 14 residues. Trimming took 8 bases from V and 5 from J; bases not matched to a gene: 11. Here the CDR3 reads CAISRTGRMDEQYF. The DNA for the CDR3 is TGTGCCATCTCAAGGACAGGGAGAATGGACGAGCAGTACTTC.

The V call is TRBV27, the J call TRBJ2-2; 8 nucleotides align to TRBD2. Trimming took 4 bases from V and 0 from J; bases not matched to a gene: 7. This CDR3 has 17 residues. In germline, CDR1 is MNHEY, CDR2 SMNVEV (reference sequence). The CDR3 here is CASSSALSGANTGELFF. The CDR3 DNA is TGTGCCAGCAGTTCAGCCCTTAGCGGGGCGAACACCGGGGAGCTGTTTTTT.

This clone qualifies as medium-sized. The CDR3 loop reads CASREGPSNQPQHF. CDR3 nucleotides: TGTGCCAGCCGGGAGGGGCCTAGCAATCAGCCCCAGCATTTT. The V call is TRBV6-1, the J call TRBJ1-5; a weak D match, TRBD1 (5 bases). The length of the CDR3 is 14 residues. Germline V gene data show CDR1 as MNHNS and CDR2 as SASEGT. The V gene lost 8 bases and the J gene lost 0 bases, with 11 bases spanning the gap.

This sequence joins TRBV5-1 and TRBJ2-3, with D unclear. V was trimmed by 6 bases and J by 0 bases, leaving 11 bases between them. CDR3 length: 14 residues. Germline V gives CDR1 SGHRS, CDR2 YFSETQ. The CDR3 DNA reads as TGCGCCAGCAAATTGGGCAGCAGCACAGATACGCAGTATTTT. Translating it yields CASKLGSSTDTQYF.

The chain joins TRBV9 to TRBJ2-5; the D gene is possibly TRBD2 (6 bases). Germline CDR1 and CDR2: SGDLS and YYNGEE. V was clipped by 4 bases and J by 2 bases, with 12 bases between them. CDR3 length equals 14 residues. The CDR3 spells CASSPRREQETQYF. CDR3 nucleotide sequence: TGTGCCAGCAGCCCCCGGAGGGAACAAGAGACCCAGTACTTC. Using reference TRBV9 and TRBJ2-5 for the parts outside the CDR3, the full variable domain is DSGVTQTPKHLITATGQRVTLRCSPRSGDLSVYWYQQSLDQGLQFLIQYYNGEERAKGNILERFSAQQFPDLHSELNLSSLELGDSALYFCASSPRREQETQYFGPGTRLLVL.

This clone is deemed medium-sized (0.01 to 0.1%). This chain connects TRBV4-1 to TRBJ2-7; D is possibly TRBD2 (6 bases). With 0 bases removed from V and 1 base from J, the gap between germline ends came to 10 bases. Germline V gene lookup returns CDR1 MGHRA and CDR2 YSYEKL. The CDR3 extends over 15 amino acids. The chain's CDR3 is CASSQDPGVSYEQYF. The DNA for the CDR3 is TGCGCCAGCAGCCAAGATCCGGGAGTGTCCTACGAGCAGTACTTC.

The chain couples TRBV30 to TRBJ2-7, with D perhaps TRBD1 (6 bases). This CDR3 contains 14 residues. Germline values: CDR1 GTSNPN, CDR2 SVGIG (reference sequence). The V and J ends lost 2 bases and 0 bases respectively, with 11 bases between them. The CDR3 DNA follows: TGTGCCTGGAGTTGGGGGCAGGGCTCCTACGAGCAGTACTTC. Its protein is CAWSWGQGSYEQYF.

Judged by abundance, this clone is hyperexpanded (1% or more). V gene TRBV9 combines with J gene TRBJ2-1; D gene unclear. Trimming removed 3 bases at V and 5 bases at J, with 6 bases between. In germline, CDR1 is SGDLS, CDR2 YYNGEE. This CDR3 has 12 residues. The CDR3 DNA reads TGTGCCAGCAGCGGGTCAAACAATGAGCAGTTCTTC. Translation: CASSGSNNEQFF.

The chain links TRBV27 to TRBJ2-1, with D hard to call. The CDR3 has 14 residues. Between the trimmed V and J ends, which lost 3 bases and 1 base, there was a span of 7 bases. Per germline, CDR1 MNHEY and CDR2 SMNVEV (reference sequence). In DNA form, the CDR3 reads TGTGCCAGCAGTTTGGGTGGGTCCTACAATGAGCAGTTCTTC. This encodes CASSLGGSYNEQFF.

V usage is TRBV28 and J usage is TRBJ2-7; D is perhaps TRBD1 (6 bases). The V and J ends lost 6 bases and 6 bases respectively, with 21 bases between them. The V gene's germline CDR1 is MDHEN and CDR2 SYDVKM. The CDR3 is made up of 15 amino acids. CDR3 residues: CASRQGWGQIGEQYF. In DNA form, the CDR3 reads TGTGCCAGCAGGCAGGGGTGGGGGCAAATCGGCGAGCAGTACTTC.

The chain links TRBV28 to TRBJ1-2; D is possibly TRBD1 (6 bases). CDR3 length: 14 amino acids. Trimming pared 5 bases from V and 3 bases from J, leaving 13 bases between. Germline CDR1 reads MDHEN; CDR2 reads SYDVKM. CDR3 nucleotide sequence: TGTGCCAGCAGTCCGAGTGACAGGTACTATGGCTACACCTTC. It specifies CASSPSDRYYGYTF.

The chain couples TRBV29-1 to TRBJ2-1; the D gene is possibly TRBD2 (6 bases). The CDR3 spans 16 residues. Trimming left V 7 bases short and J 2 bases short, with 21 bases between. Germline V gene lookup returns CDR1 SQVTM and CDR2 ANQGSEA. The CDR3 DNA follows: TGCAGCGCCGCCGTGGGAGCGGGTAACACCTACAATGAGCAGTTCTTC. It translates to CSAAVGAGNTYNEQFF.

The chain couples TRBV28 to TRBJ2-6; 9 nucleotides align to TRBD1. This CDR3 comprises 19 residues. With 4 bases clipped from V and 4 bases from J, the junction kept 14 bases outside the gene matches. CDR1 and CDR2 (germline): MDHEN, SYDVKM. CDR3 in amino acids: CASSYVRDRAYGGANVLTF. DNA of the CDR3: TGTGCCAGCAGTTACGTCCGGGACAGGGCCTACGGGGGGGCCAACGTCCTGACTTTC.

The DNA for the CDR3 is TGTGCCAGCAATGCGGGACCGCCGGGAGAGACCCAGTACTTC. Translating gives CASNAGPPGETQYF. The V gene is TRBV6-5, the J gene TRBJ2-5, with a weak D call TRBD2 (6 bases). Germline-derived CDR1 and CDR2 are MNHEY and SVGAGI. The CDR3 runs to 14 residues. Trimming stripped 7 bases from V and 4 bases from J, with 16 bases between.

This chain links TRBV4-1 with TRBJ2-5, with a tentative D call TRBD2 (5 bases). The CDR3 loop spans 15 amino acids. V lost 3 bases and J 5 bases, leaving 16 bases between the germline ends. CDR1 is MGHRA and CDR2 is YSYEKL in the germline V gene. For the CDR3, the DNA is TGCGCCAGCAGCCAGCGCGCTGGATCGGGGGAGACCCAGTACTTC. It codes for CASSQRAGSGETQYF.

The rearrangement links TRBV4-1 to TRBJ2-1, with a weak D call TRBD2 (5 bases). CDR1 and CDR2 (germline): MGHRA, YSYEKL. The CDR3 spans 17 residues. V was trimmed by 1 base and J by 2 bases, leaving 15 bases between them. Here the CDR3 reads CASSQAPTSSTYNEQFF. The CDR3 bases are TGCGCCAGCAGCCAAGCCCCAACTAGTTCAACCTACAATGAGCAGTTCTTC.

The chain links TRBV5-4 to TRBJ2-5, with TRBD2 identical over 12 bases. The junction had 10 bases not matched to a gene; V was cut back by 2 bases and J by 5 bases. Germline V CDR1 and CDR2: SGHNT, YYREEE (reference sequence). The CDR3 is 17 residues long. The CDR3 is CASSLWRASGRDETQYF. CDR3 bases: TGTGCCAGCAGCTTATGGCGTGCTAGCGGGAGGGACGAGACCCAGTACTTC.

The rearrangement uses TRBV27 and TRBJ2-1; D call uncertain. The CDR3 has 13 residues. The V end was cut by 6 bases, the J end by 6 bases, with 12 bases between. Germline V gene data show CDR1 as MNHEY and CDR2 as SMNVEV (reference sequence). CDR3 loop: CASSLTLANEQFF. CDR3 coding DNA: TGTGCCAGCAGCCTAACCTTGGCCAATGAGCAGTTCTTC.

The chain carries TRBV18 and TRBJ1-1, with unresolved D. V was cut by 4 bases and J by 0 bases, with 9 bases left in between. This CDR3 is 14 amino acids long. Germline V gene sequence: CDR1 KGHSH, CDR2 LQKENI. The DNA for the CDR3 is TGTGCCAGCTCACTCATGGATATGAACACTGAAGCTTTCTTT. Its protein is CASSLMDMNTEAFF.

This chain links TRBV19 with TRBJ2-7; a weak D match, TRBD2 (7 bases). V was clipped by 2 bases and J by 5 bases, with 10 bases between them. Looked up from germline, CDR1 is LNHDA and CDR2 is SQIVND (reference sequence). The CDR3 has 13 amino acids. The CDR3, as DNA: TGTGCCAGTAGTATACCGGGGGGCGACGAGCAGTACTTC. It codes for CASSIPGGDEQYF.

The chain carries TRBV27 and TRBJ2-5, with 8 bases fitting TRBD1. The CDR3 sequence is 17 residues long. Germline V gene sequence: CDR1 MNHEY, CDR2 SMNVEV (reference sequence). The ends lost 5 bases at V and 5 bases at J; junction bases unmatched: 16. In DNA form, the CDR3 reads TGTGCCAGCAGTACCTCTCCGGGACAGGCCGAGGGGGAGACCCAGTACTTC. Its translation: CASSTSPGQAEGETQYF.